The 19 T cell receptor beta chains presented below share a single source sample, sequenced in a study of T cells in localized non-small cell lung cancer. This table comes from immunoSEQ multiplex PCR, and its TCRdb copy is limited to in-frame clones, with some not included. The repertoire includes 5,000 to 7,000 clones, around 26% of them detected once, and roughly 4.5% sits in the top ten. Source: lung tumor tissue, taken before any cancer treatment. These TCRs come from a female donor over 55 with stage I lung adenocarcinoma.

This clone was counted a few times. The genes are TRBV6-8 and TRBJ1-2; no definite D call. Germline CDR1 reads MNHGY; CDR2 reads SAAAGT. Trimming took 5 bases from V and 7 from J, leaving 14 bases between them. The CDR3 has 13 residues. The CDR3, as DNA: TGTGCCAGCAGTCGGGAGCCTACAAGTGGCTACACCTTC. Translation: CASSREPTSGYTF.

This clone was recorded a few times. J is TRBJ2-5 and V is TRBV10-3, with D perhaps TRBD1 (5 bases). This CDR3 contains 15 residues. CDR1 and CDR2 from the germline V gene are ENHRY and SYGVKD. V lost 6 bases to trimming and J lost 1 base, with 15 bases between them. The CDR3 DNA follows: TGTGCCATCAGACCCGGCAGGGCGACCCAAGAGACCCAGTACTTC. It yields the protein CAIRPGRATQETQYF.

This clone is medium-sized within its sample. V gene TRBV11-3 combines with J gene TRBJ2-2; 7 bases map to TRBD1. The CDR3 covers 15 residues. CDR1 SGHNT and CDR2 YENEEA come from the germline V gene. The J segment lost 8 bases and the V segment lost 4 bases, leaving 10 bases of the junction unmatched. The CDR3 DNA reads as TGTGCCAGCAGCTCCCAAATACAGGGGTCAGGGGAGCTGTTTTTT. Translated, it gives CASSSQIQGSGELFF. Combining the CDR3 with reference TRBV11-3 and TRBJ2-2 gives the whole variable domain EAGVVQSPRYKIIEKKQPVAFWCNPISGHNTLYWYLQNLGQGPELLIRYENEEAVDDSQLPKDRFSAERLKGVDSTLKIQPAELGDSAVYLCASSSQIQGSGELFFGEGSRLTVL.

The chain carries TRBV11-3 and TRBJ2-1; 10 bases are a match to TRBD2. With 7 bases clipped from V and 9 bases from J, the junction kept 15 bases outside the gene matches. This CDR3 has 16 amino acids. Germline values: CDR1 SGHNT, CDR2 YENEEA. The CDR3, as DNA: TGTGCCAGCACCGACCTCTTGGCTAGCGGGAGTGGTGAGCAGTTCTTC. This codes for CASTDLLASGSGEQFF.

V is TRBV5-1 and J is TRBJ2-5; the D is unclear. V shed 4 bases and J shed 5 bases, with 15 bases lying between them. There are 14 residues in the CDR3. Per germline, CDR1 SGHRS and CDR2 YFSETQ. The CDR3 protein is CASSQTPGSETQYF. CDR3 DNA sequence: TGCGCCAGCAGCCAGACTCCGGGTTCGGAGACCCAGTACTTC.

In its sample, this clone is medium-sized. V is TRBV9 and J is TRBJ2-7, with TRBD2 identical over 13 bases. Trimming removed 0 bases from V and 1 base from J; junction bases left unmatched: 1. This CDR3 region has 16 residues. From germline, CDR1 is SGDLS and CDR2 YYNGEE. In DNA, the CDR3 is TGTGCCAGCAGCGTAGGGACTAGCGGGGGATCCTACGAGCAGTACTTC. This translates into CASSVGTSGGSYEQYF.

The chain joins TRBV18 to TRBJ1-5; TRBD1 agrees at 11 bases. V shed 6 bases, J shed 5 bases, and the junction held 0 bases outside the gene matches. The CDR3 is made up of 13 amino acids. Germline V lookup: CDR1 KGHSH, CDR2 LQKENI. CDR3 nucleotides: TGTGCCAGCTCGGGACAGGGGGATCAGCCCCAGCATTTT. This encodes CASSGQGDQPQHF.

J is TRBJ2-7 and V is TRBV11-3, with 11 bases lining up with TRBD1. Germline assignment: CDR1 SGHNT and CDR2 YENEEA. The CDR3 length is 15 residues. With V trimmed by 5 bases and J by 2 bases, 5 bases remained unmatched. Here the CDR3 reads CASSPGTGGAYEQYF. CDR3 DNA: TGTGCCAGCAGCCCAGGGACAGGGGGAGCCTACGAGCAGTACTTC.

This clone was seen only a few times. The rearrangement links TRBV5-1 to TRBJ1-4; 8 positions agree with TRBD1. Trimming took 4 bases from V and 8 from J; bases not matched to a gene: 10. The CDR3 has 15 amino acids. The germline V gene encodes CDR1 SGHRS and CDR2 YFSETQ. For the CDR3, the DNA is TGCGCCAGCAGCGCAGAATCAGGGGGCCGGGAAAAACTGTTTTTT. It yields the protein CASSAESGGREKLFF.

This clone has a handful of counts. The chain joins TRBV11-3 to TRBJ1-2, with D perhaps matching TRBD1 (5 bases). The CDR3 runs 15 residues. Germline-derived CDR1 and CDR2 are SGHNT and YENEEA. V lost 5 bases and J 6 bases, leaving 19 bases between the germline ends. The DNA for the CDR3 is TGTGCCAGCAGCACAAACCGGGACCTCAACAATGGCTACACCTTC. This sequence encodes CASSTNRDLNNGYTF. The full variable domain, in which reference TRBV11-3 and TRBJ1-2 provide the parts outside the CDR3, is EAGVVQSPRYKIIEKKQPVAFWCNPISGHNTLYWYLQNLGQGPELLIRYENEEAVDDSQLPKDRFSAERLKGVDSTLKIQPAELGDSAVYLCASSTNRDLNNGYTFGSGTRLTVV.

This chain connects TRBV6-8 to TRBJ2-3; D is perhaps TRBD1 (5 bases). V gave up 8 bases and J gave up 6 bases, with 15 bases separating them. CDR1 is MNHGY and CDR2 is SAAAGT in the germline V gene. The CDR3 spans 13 residues. In DNA form, the CDR3 reads TGTGCCAGCCGTATGTTGGGGCGGGATACGCAGTATTTT. This gives the protein CASRMLGRDTQYF.

This clone turned up a few times. This rearrangement joins TRBV19 to TRBJ1-4, with TRBD1 identical over 7 bases. Germline-derived CDR1 and CDR2 are LNHDA and SQIVND (reference sequence). CDR3 length: 13 amino acids. V gave up 10 bases and J gave up 5 bases; unmatched junction bases: 7. Here the CDR3 reads CATRTGLNEKLFF. Here the CDR3 DNA reads TGTGCCACAAGGACAGGCCTAAATGAAAAACTGTTTTTT. The entire variable domain, with the rest obtained from reference TRBV19 and TRBJ1-4, is as follows: DGGITQSPKYLFRKEGQNVTLSCEQNLNHDAMYWYRQDPGQGLRLIYYSQIVNDFQKGDIAEGYSVSREKKESFPLTVTSAQKNPTAFYLCATRTGLNEKLFFGSGTQLSVL.

This clone was counted a few times. The gene calls are TRBV11-3 and TRBJ2-1; 7 nucleotides match TRBD2. Germline V CDR1 and CDR2: SGHNT, YENEEA. J was trimmed by 4 bases and V by 5 bases; bases with no gene match: 11. The CDR3 consists of 16 residues. The DNA of the CDR3 is TGTGCCAGCAGCCCGGGGCGGGGGATGTCATACAATGAGCAGTTCTTC. It codes for CASSPGRGMSYNEQFF.

This clone was recorded a few times. This rearrangement joins TRBV5-3 to TRBJ1-5, with TRBD1 matching 8 bases. TRBV5-3 is annotated as an ORF whose role is uncertain. Trimming took 0 bases from V and 7 from J; bases not matched to a gene: 9. The CDR3 has 16 residues. CDR3 loop: CARSLGGQPGGQPQHF. DNA of the CDR3: TGTGCCAGAAGCTTGGGTGGGCAGCCAGGGGGCCAGCCCCAGCATTTT.

This clone was counted only a few times. The rearrangement joins TRBV28 to TRBJ1-4, with 11 bases lining up with TRBD1. Germline V CDR1 and CDR2: MDHEN, SYDVKM. V shed 4 bases and J 3 bases; nucleotides not matched to a gene: 10. The CDR3 is 18 residues long. CDR3 sequence: CASSSPWGQGGANEKLFF. As DNA, the CDR3 is TGTGCCAGCAGTTCTCCGTGGGGACAGGGGGGAGCTAATGAAAAACTGTTTTTT.

The V and J genes are TRBV29-1 and TRBJ1-2; D may be TRBD1 (5 bases). CDR1 is SQVTM, CDR2 ANQGSEA, per germline. The CDR3 consists of 12 residues. Deletions cut 6 bases from V and 3 bases from J, with 11 bases between. The CDR3 coding sequence is TGCAGCGTCAAGAGGGGCGACTATGGCTACACCTTC. Encoded protein: CSVKRGDYGYTF.

By sample share, this clone is medium-sized. The V call is TRBV11-3, the J call TRBJ2-5; unclear D gene. V lost 3 bases and J 5 bases, leaving 16 bases between the germline ends. Germline CDR1 reads SGHNT; CDR2 reads YENEEA. The CDR3 consists of 15 residues. DNA of the CDR3: TGTGCCAGCAGCTTGGATGGCAGCCGGAAGGAGACCCAGTACTTC. Its translation is CASSLDGSRKETQYF.

In its sample, this clone ranks as medium-sized. V gene TRBV11-3 combines with J gene TRBJ1-1; 7 bases match TRBD1. The V gene end was trimmed by 5 bases and the J gene end by 3 bases; junction bases not matched to a gene: 9. In germline, CDR1 is SGHNT, CDR2 YENEEA. The CDR3 has 15 amino acids. The DNA for the CDR3 is TGTGCCAGCAGCCTCCCGACAGGGTGGGACACTGAAGCTTTCTTT. This sequence encodes CASSLPTGWDTEAFF.

The chain couples TRBV11-3 to TRBJ2-1, with 8 positions matching TRBD1. Unmatched junction bases numbered 6, after V lost 5 bases and J lost 6 bases. The CDR3 loop spans 14 amino acids. Germline V CDR1 and CDR2: SGHNT, YENEEA. CDR3 in amino acids: CASSAGQAPNEQFF. In DNA form, the CDR3 reads TGTGCCAGCAGCGCGGGACAGGCCCCCAATGAGCAGTTCTTC.